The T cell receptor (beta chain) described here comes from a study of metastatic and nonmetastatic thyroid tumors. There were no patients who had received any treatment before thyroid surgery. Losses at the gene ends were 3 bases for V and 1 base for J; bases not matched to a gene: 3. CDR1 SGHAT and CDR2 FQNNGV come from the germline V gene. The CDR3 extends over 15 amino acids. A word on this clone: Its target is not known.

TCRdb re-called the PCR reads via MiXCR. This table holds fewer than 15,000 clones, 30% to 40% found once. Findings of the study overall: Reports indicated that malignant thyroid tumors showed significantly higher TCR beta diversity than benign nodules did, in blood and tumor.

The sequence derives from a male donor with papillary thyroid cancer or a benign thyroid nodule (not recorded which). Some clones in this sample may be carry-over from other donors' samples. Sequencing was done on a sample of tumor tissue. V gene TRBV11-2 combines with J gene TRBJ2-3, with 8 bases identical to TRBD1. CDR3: CASSFQGARTDTQYF. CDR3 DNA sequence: TGTGCCAGCAGCTTCCAGGGGGCGCGCACAGATACGCAGTATTTT.